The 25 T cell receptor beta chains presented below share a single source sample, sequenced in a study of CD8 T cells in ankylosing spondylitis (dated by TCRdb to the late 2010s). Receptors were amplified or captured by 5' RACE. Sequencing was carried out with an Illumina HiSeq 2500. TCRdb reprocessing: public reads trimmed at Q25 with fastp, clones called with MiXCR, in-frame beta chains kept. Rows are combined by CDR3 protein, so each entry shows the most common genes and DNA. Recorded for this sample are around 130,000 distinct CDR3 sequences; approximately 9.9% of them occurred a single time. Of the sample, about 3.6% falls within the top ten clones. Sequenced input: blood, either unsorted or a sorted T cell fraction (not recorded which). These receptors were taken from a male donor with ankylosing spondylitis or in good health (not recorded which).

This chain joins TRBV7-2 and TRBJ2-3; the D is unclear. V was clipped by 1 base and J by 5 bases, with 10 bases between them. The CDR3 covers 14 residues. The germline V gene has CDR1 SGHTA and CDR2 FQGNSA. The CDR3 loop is CASSLGGDRDTQYF. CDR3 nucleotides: TGTGCCAGCAGCTTAGGGGGTGACCGAGATACGCAGTATTTT.

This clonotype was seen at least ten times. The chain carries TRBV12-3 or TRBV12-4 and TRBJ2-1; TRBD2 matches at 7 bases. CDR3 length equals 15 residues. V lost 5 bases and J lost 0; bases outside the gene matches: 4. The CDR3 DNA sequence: TGTGCCAGCAGTCTACCTAGCGGCTCCTACAATGAGCAGTTCTTC. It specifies CASSLPSGSYNEQFF.

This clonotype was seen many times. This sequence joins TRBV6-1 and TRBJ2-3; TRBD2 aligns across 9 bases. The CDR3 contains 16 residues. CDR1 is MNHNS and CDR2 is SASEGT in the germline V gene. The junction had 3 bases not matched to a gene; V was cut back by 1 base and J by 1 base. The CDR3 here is CASSEVASGGTDTQYF. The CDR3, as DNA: TGTGCCAGCAGTGAAGTCGCTAGCGGGGGCACAGATACGCAGTATTTT.

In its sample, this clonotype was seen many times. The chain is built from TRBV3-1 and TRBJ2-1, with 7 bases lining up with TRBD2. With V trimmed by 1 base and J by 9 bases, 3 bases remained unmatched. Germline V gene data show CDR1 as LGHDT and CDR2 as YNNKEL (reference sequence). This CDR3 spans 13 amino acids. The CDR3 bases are TGTGCCAGCAGCCAAGGTAGGGAGGGTGAGCAGTTCTTC. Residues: CASSQGREGEQFF.

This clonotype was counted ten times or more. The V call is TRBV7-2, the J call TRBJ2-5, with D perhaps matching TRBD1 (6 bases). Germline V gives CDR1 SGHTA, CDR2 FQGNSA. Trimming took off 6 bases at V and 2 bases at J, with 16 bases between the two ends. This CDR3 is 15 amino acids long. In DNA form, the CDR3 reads TGTGCCAGCAGTTTGAGCCCTAGGGGGCAAGAGACCCAGTACTTC. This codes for CASSLSPRGQETQYF.

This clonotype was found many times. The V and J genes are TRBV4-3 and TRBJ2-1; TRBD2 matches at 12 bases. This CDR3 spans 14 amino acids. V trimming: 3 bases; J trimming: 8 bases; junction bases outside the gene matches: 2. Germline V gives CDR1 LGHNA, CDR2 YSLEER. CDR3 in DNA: TGCGCCAGCAGCCATGGACTAGCGGGATATGAGCAGTTCTTC. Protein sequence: CASSHGLAGYEQFF.

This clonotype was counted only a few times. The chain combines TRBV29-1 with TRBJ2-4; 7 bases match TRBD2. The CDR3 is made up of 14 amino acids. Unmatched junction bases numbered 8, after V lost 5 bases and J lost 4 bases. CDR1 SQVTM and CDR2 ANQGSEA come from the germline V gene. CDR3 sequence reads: CSVRPGGRKNIQYF. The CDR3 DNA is TGCAGCGTTCGGCCGGGAGGAAGGAAAAACATTCAGTACTTC.

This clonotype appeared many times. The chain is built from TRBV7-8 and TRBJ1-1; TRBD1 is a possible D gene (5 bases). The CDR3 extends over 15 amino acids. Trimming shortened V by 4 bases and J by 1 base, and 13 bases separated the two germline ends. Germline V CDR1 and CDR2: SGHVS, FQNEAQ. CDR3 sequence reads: CASSSTGTGNTEAFF. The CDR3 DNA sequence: TGTGCCAGCAGCTCAACAGGAACGGGGAACACTGAAGCTTTCTTT.

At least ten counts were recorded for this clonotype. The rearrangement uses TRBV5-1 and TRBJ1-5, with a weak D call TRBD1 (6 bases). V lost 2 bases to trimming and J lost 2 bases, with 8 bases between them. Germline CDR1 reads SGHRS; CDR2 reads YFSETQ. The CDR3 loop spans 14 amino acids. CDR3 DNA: TGCGCCAGCAGCTTCTCAGGGGGCAATCAGCCCCAGCATTTT. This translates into CASSFSGGNQPQHF.

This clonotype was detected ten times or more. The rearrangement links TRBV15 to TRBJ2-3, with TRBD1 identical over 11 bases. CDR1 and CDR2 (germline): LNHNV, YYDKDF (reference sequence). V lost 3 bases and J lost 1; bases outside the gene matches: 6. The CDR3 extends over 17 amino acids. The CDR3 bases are TGTGCCACCAGCAGGGGACAGGGGGGTCTCGGCACAGATACGCAGTATTTT. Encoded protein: CATSRGQGGLGTDTQYF. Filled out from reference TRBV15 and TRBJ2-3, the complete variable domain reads DAMVIQNPRYQVTQFGKPVTLSCSQTLNHNVMYWYQQKSSQAPKLLFHYYDKDFNNEADTPDNFQSRRPNTSFCFLDIRSPGLGDTAMYLCATSRGQGGLGTDTQYFGPGTRLTVL.

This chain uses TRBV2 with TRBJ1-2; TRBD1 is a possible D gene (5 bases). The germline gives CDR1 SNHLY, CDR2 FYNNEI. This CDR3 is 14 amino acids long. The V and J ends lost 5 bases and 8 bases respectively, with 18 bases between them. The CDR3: CASSTSVPRDGYTF. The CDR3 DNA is TGTGCCAGCAGTACCAGCGTCCCGAGGGACGGCTACACCTTC.

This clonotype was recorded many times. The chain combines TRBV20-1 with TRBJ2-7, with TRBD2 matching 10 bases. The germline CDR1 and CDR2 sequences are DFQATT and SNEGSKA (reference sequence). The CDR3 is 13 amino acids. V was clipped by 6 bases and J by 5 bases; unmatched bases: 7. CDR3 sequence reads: CSAQGLASDEQYF. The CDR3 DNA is TGCAGTGCCCAGGGACTAGCGTCCGACGAGCAGTACTTC.

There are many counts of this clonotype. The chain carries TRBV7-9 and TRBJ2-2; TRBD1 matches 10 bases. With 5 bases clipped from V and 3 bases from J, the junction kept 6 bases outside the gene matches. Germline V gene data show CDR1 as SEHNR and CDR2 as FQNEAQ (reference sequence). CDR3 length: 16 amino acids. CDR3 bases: TGTGCCAGCAGCCTGGGACAGGGGTTTTACACCGGGGAGCTGTTTTTT. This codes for CASSLGQGFYTGELFF.

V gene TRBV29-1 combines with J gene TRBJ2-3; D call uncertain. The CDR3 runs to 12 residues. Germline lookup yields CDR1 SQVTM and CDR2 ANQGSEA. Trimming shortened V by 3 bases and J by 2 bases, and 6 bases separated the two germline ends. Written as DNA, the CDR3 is TGCAGCGTTGACAGCCCCACAGATACGCAGTATTTT. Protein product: CSVDSPTDTQYF.

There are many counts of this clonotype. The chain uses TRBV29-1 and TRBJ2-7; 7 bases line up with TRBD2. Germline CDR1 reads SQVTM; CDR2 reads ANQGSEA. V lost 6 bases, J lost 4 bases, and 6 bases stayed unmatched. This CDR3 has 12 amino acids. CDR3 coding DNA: TGCAGCGTCGCGGGAGTCGGATACGAGCAGTACTTC. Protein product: CSVAGVGYEQYF.

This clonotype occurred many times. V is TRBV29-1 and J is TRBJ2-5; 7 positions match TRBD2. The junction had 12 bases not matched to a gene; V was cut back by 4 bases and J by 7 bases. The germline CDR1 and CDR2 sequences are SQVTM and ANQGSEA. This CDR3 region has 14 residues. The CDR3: CSVVWGTSVGTQYF. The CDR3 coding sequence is TGCAGCGTTGTCTGGGGAACTAGCGTAGGGACCCAGTACTTC.

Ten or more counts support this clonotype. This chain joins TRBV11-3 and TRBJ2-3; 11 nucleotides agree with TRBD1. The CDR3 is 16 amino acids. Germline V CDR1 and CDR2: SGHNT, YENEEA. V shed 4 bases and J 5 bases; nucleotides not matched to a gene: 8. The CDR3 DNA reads TGTGCCAGCAGCTCGGGACAGGGGGGCCTTATAGATACGCAGTATTTT. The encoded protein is CASSSGQGGLIDTQYF. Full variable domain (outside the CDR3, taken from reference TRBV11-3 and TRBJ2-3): EAGVVQSPRYKIIEKKQPVAFWCNPISGHNTLYWYLQNLGQGPELLIRYENEEAVDDSQLPKDRFSAERLKGVDSTLKIQPAELGDSAVYLCASSSGQGGLIDTQYFGPGTRLTVL.

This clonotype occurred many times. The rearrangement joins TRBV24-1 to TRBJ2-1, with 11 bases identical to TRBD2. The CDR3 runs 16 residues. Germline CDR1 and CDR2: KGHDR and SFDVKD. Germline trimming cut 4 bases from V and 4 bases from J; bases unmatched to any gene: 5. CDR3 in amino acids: CATSDPTSGAYNEQFF. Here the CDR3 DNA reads TGTGCCACCAGTGACCCGACTAGCGGGGCTTACAATGAGCAGTTCTTC.

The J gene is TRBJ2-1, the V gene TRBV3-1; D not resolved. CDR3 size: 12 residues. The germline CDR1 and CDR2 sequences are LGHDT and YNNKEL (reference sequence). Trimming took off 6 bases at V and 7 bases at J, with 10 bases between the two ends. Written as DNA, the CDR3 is TGTGCCAGCAGTTACGAGTGGAATGAGCAGTTCTTC. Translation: CASSYEWNEQFF.

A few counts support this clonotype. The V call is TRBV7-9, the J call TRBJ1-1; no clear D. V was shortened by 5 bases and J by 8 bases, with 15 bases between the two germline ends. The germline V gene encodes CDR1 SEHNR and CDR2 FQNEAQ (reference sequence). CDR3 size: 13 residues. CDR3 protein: CASSPLPDPEAFF. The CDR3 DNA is TGTGCCAGCAGCCCCCTTCCGGATCCCGAAGCTTTCTTT.

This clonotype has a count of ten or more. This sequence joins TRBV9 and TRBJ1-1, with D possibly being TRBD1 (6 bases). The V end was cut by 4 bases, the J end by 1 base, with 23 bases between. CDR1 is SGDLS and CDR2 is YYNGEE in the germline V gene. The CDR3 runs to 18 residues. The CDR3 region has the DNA TGTGCCAGCAGCCCTAAGTTGTGGTCGGGGGGCCAGAACACTGAAGCTTTCTTT. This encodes CASSPKLWSGGQNTEAFF.

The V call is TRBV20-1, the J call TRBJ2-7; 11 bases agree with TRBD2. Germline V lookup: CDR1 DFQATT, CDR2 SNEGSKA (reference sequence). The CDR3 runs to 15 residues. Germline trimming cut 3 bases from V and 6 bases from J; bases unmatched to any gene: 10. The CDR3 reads CSASLVGLAGGEQYF. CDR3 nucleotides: TGCAGTGCTAGTTTGGTAGGACTAGCGGGTGGCGAGCAGTACTTC.

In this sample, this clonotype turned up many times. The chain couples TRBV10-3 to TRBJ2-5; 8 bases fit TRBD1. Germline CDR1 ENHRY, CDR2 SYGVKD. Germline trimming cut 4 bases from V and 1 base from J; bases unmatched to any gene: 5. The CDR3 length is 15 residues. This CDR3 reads CAISVTGTGQETQYF. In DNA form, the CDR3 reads TGTGCCATCAGTGTGACCGGGACAGGCCAAGAGACCCAGTACTTC.

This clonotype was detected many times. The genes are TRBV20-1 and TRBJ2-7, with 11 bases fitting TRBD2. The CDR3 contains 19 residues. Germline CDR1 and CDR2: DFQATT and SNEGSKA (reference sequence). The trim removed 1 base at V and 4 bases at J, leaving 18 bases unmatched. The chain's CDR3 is CSARVPILAGGPIVYEQYF. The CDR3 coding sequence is TGCAGTGCTAGAGTCCCTATCCTAGCGGGAGGTCCTATCGTATACGAGCAGTACTTC.

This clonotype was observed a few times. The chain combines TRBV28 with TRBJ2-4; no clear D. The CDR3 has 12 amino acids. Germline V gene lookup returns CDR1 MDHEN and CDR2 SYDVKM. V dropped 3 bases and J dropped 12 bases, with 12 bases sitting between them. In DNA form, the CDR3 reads TGTGCCAGCAGTTTCGGTCTCGGGCCTCAGTACTTC. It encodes CASSFGLGPQYF.